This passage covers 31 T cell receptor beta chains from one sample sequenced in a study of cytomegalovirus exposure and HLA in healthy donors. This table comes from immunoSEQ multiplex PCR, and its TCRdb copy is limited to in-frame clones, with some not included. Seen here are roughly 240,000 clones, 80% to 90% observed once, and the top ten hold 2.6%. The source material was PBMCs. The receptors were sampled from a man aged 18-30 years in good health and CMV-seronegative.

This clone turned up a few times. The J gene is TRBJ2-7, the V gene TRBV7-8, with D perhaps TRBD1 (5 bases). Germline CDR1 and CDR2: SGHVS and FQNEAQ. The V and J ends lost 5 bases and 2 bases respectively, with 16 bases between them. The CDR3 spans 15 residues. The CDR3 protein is CASSIGQGGTYEQYF. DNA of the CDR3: TGTGCCAGCAGCATCGGGCAGGGTGGGACCTACGAGCAGTACTTC.

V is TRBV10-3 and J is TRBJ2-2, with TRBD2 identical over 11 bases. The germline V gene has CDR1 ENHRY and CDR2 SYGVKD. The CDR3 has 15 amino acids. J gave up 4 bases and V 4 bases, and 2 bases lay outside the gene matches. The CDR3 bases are TGTGCCATCAGTGGACTAGCGGGAACCACCGGGGAGCTGTTTTTT. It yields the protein CAISGLAGTTGELFF.

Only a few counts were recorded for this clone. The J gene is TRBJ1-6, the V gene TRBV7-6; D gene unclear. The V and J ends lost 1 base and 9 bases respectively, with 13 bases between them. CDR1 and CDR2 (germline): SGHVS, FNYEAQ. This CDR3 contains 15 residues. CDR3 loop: CASSLGVGRGSPLHF. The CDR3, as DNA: TGTGCCAGCAGCTTAGGGGTGGGCCGGGGTTCACCCCTCCACTTT.

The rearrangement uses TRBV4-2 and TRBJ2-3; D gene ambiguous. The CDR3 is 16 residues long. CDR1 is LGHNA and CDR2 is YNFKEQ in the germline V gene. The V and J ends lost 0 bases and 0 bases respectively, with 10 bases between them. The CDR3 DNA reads TGTGCCAGCAGCCAAGACGGGTCGGCTAGCACAGATACGCAGTATTTT. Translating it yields CASSQDGSASTDTQYF.

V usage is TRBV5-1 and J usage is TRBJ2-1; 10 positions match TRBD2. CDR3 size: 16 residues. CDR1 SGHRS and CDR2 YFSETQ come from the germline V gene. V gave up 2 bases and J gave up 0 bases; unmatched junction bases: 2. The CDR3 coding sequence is TGCGCCAGCAGCTTCCCTAGCGGGAGCTCCTACAATGAGCAGTTCTTC. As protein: CASSFPSGSSYNEQFF.

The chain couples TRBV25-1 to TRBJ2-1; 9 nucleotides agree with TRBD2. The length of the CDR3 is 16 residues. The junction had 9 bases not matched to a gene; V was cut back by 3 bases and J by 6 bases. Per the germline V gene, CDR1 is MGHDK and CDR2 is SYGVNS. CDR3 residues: CASSDVSGGRTNEQFF. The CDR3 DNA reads TGTGCCAGCAGTGACGTTAGCGGGGGCAGGACCAATGAGCAGTTCTTC.

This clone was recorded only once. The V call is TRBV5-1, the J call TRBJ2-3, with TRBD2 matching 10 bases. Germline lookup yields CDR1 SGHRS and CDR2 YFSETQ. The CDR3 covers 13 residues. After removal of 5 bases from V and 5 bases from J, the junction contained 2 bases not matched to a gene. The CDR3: CASSLAGEDTQYF. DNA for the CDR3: TGCGCCAGCAGTCTAGCGGGGGAAGATACGCAGTATTTT.

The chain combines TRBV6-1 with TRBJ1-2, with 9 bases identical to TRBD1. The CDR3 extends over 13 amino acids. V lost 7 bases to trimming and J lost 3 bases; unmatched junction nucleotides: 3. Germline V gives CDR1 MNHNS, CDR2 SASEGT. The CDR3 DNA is TGTGCCAGCATCCGGACAGGGGACTATGGCTACACCTTC. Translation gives CASIRTGDYGYTF.

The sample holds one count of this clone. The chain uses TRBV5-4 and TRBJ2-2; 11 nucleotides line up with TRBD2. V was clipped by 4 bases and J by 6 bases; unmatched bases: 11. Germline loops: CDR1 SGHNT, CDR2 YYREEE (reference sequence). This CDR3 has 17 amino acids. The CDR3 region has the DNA TGTGCCAGCAGCAAGGAAGTAGCGGGGGGGGCCGCCGGGGAGCTGTTTTTT. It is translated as CASSKEVAGGAAGELFF.

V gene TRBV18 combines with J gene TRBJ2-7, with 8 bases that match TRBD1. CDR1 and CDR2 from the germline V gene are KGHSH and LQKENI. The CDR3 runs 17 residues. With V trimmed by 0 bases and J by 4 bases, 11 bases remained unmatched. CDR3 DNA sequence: TGTGCCAGCTCACCACCGAACCGGGCAGGGGGCATGTACGAGCAGTACTTC. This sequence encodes CASSPPNRAGGMYEQYF.

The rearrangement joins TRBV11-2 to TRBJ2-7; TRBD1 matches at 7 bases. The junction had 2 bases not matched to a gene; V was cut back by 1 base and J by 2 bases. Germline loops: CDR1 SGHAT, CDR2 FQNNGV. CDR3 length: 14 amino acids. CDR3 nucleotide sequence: TGTGCCAGCAGCTTAGGACAGGGTCCCTACGAGCAGTACTTC. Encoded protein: CASSLGQGPYEQYF.

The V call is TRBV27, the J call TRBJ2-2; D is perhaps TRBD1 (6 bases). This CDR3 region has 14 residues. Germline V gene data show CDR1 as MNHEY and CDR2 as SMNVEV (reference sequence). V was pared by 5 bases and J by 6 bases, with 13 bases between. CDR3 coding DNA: TGTGCCAGCAGTCTTTCTTGGACAGCCGGGGAGCTGTTTTTT. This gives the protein CASSLSWTAGELFF.

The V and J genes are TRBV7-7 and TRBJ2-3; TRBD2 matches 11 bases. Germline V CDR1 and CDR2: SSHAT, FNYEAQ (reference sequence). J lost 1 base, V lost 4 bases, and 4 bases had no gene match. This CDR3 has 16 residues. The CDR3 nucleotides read TGTGCCAGCAGCTCCGGGACTAGCGGACGCACAGATACGCAGTATTTT. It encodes CASSSGTSGRTDTQYF.

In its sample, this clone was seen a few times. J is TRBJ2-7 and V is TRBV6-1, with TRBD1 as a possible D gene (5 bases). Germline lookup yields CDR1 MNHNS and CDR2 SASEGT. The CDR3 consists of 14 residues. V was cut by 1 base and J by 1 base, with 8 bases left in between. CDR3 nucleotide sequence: TGTGCCAGCAGTGAAGGGGGCCGGTCCTACGAGCAGTACTTC. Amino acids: CASSEGGRSYEQYF.

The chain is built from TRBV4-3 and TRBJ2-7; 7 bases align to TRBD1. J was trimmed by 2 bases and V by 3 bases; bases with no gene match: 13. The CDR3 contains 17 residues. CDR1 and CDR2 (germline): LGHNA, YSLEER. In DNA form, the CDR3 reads TGCGCCAGCAGCCAGATAGTACAGGGGTCCGGGGCCTACGAGCAGTACTTC. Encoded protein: CASSQIVQGSGAYEQYF.

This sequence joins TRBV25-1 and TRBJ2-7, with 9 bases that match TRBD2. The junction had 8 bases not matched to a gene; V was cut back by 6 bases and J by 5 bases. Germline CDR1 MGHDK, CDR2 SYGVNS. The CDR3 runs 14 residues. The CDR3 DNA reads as TGTGCCAGCAGCAATAGCGGGAGTATCCACGAGCAGTACTTC. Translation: CASSNSGSIHEQYF.

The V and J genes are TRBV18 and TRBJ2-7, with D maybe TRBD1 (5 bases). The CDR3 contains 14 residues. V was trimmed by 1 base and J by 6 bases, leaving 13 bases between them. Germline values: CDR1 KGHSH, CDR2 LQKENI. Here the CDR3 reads CASSPQKGLGEQYF. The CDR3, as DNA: TGTGCCAGCTCACCACAGAAGGGGTTGGGCGAGCAGTACTTC.

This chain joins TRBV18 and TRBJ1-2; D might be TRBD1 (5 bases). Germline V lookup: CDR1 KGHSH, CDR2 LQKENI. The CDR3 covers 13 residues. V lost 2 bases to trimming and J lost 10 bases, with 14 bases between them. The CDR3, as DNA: TGTGCCAGCTCACCAATCCAGGGAAGGGACTACACCTTC. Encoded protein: CASSPIQGRDYTF.

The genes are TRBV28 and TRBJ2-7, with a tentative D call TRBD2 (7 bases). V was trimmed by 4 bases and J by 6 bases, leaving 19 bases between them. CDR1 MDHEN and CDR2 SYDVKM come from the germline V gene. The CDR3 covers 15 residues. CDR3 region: CASSSPPRGAFEQYF. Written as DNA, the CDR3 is TGTGCCAGCAGTTCCCCCCCCCGGGGGGCCTTCGAGCAGTACTTC.

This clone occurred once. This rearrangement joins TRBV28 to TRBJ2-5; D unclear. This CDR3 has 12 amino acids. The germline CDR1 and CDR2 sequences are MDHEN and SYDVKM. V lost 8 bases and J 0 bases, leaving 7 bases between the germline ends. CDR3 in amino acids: CASQAYQETQYF. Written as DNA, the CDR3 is TGTGCCAGCCAGGCTTACCAAGAGACCCAGTACTTC.

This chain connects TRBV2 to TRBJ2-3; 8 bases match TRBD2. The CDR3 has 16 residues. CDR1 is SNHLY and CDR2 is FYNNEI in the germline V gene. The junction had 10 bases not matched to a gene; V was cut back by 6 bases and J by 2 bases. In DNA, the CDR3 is TGTGCCAGCAGGAAAGAGCGGGAGACAAACACAGATACGCAGTATTTT. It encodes CASRKERETNTDTQYF.

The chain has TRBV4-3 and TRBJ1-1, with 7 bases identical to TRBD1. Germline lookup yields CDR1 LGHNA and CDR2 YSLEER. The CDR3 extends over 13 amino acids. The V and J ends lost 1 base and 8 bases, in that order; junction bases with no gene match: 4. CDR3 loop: CASSQGRQGEAFF. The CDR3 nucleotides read TGCGCCAGCAGCCAAGGTCGACAGGGCGAAGCTTTCTTT.

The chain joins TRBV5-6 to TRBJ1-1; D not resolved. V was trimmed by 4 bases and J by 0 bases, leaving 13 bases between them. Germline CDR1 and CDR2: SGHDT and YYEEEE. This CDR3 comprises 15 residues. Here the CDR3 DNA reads TGTGCCAGCAGCCCTGCGACACGTATGAACACTGAAGCTTTCTTT. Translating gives CASSPATRMNTEAFF.

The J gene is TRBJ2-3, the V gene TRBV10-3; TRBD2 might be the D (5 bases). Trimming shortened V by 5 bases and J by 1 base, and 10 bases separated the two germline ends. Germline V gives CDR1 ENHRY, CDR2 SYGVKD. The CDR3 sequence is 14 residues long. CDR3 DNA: TGTGCCATCAGTTTAGCCGGGGGCACAGATACGCAGTATTTT. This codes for CAISLAGGTDTQYF.

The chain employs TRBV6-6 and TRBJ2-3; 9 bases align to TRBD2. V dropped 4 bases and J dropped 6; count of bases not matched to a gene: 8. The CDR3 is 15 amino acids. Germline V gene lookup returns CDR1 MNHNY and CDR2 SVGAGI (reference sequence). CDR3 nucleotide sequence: TGTGCCAGCAGTTTCGCTAGCGGGACTTTGGATACGCAGTATTTT. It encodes CASSFASGTLDTQYF.

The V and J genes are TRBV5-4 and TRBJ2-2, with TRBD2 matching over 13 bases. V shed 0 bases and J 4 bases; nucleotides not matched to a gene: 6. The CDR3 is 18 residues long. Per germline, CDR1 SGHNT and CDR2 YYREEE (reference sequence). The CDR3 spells CASSLGLAGGGATGELFF. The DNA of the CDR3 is TGTGCCAGCAGCTTGGGACTAGCGGGGGGCGGGGCCACCGGGGAGCTGTTTTTT.

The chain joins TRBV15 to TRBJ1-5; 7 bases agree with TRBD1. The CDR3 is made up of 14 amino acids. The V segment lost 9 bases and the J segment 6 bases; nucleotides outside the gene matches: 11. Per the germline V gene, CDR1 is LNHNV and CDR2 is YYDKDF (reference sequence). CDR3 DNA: TGTGCCACGAAACAGGGGCCTATAGGTCAGCCCCAGCATTTT. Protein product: CATKQGPIGQPQHF.

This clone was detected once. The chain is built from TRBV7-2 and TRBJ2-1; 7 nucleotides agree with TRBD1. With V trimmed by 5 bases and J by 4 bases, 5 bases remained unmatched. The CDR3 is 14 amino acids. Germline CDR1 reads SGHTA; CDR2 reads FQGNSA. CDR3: CASSPTGLYNEQFF. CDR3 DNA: TGTGCCAGCAGCCCGACAGGGCTATACAATGAGCAGTTCTTC.

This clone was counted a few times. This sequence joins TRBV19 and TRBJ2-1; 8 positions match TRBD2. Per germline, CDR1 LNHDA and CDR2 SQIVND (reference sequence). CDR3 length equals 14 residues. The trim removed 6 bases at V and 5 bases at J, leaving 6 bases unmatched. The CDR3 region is CASRRPSGHNEQFF. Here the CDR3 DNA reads TGTGCCAGTAGAAGACCTAGCGGGCACAATGAGCAGTTCTTC.

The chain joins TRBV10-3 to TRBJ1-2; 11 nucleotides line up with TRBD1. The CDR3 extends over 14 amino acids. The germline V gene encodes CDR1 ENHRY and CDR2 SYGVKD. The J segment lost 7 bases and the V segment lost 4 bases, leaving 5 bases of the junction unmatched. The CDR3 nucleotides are TGTGCCATCAGTGGGACAGGGGGCGATTCTGGCTACACCTTC. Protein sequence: CAISGTGGDSGYTF.

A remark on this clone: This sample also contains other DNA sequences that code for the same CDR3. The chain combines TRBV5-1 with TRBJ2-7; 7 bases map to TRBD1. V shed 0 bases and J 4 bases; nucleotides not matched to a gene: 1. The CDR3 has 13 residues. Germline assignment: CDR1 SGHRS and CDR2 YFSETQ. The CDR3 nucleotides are TGCGCCAGCAGCTTGGAGGGGGCATACGAGCAGTACTTC. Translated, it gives CASSLEGAYEQYF.